This entry is about one T cell receptor (beta chain). These data come from a study of blood T cell repertoires in COVID-19. Produced via immunoSEQ multiplex PCR; TCRdb's table is partial and in-frame only. Counted here are about 290,000 clones, 89% occurring once; the ten biggest clones make up around 10%. The TCR originated in a woman aged 25 to 39 with COVID-19, enrolled during active disease. The sequencing sample was made of peripheral blood.

The CDR3 is CASSLNQKKYEQYF. The CDR3 nucleotides are TGTGCCAGCAGCTTAAACCAGAAGAAGTACGAGCAGTACTTC. The rearrangement uses TRBV5-6 and TRBJ2-7; D is unresolved. This CDR3 is 14 amino acids long. Trimming cost V 2 bases and J 4 bases, with 13 bases left between them. Germline assignment: CDR1 SGHDT and CDR2 YYEEEE.